The 24 T cell receptor beta chains presented below share a single source sample, sequenced in a study of PD-L1 blockade in urothelial cancer. TCRdb's copy holds only in-frame clones and misses some; the assay was immunoSEQ multiplex PCR. The data show under 55,000 clones, around 82% seen once. Specimen: PBMCs, collected around atezolizumab (anti-PD-L1) treatment. These receptors were obtained from a man aged 35-49 years with urothelial cancer.

The chain uses TRBV10-1 and TRBJ2-3; TRBD1 matches 7 bases. With V trimmed by 5 bases and J by 6 bases, 2 bases remained unmatched. Germline V gene data show CDR1 as WNHNN and CDR2 as SYGVQD (reference sequence). CDR3 length equals 12 residues. CDR3 coding DNA: TGCGCCAGCAGTCAGGGGGAGGATACGCAGTATTTT. Translating it yields CASSQGEDTQYF.

The genes are TRBV2 and TRBJ1-1; 10 positions match TRBD1. CDR1 and CDR2 from the germline V gene are SNHLY and FYNNEI. V lost 6 bases, J lost 11 bases, and 9 bases stayed unmatched. This CDR3 contains 13 residues. CDR3 nucleotide sequence: TGTGCCAGCAGGACCGGGACAGGGGTGGACGCTTTCTTT. This sequence encodes CASRTGTGVDAFF.

The J gene is TRBJ1-5, the V gene TRBV28; tentative D call: TRBD1 (6 bases). The CDR3 length is 15 residues. Trimming shortened V by 4 bases and J by 2 bases, and 12 bases separated the two germline ends. Germline V gene sequence: CDR1 MDHEN, CDR2 SYDVKM. CDR3 loop: CASSSYRAGNQPQHF. In DNA, the CDR3 is TGTGCCAGCAGTTCATACAGGGCGGGCAATCAGCCCCAGCATTTT.

This clone was recorded once. The chain couples TRBV18 to TRBJ2-5; 13 bases align to TRBD2. Germline CDR1 is KGHSH and CDR2 is LQKENI. The V gene end was trimmed by 6 bases and the J gene end by 4 bases; junction bases not matched to a gene: 11. The CDR3 totals 17 residues. As DNA, the CDR3 is TGTGCCAGCTCGCCGGGACTAGCGGGACCAGGGGGAGAGACCCAGTACTTC. The encoded protein is CASSPGLAGPGGETQYF.

V gene TRBV9 combines with J gene TRBJ2-2; 10 bases are a match to TRBD2. CDR1 is SGDLS and CDR2 is YYNGEE in the germline V gene. This CDR3 region has 16 residues. The junction had 15 bases not matched to a gene; V was cut back by 9 bases and J by 7 bases. CDR3 residues: CATRPKREGPVGELFF. The CDR3 coding sequence is TGTGCCACCCGCCCAAAGCGGGAGGGCCCGGTCGGGGAGCTGTTTTTT.

The chain is built from TRBV28 and TRBJ2-3; 11 bases fit TRBD2. Germline loops: CDR1 MDHEN, CDR2 SYDVKM. Unmatched junction bases numbered 5, after V lost 3 bases and J lost 0 bases. CDR3 length equals 17 residues. CDR3 coding DNA: TGTGCCAGCAGTTTCGGGACTAGCGGAGCTAGCACAGATACGCAGTATTTT. Translation gives CASSFGTSGASTDTQYF. The complete variable domain, with remaining parts taken from reference TRBV28 and TRBJ2-3, reads DVKVTQSSRYLVKRTGEKVFLECVQDMDHENMFWYRQDPGLGLRLIYFSYDVKMKEKGDIPEGYSVSREKKERFSLILESASTNQTSMYLCASSFGTSGASTDTQYFGPGTRLTVL.

J is TRBJ1-5 and V is TRBV28; D might be TRBD1 (5 bases). Germline CDR1 MDHEN, CDR2 SYDVKM. V was trimmed by 7 bases and J by 4 bases, leaving 17 bases between them. The CDR3 is 15 amino acids. The CDR3 sequence: CASTLTGGENQPQHF. The DNA for the CDR3 is TGTGCCAGCACCCTCACGGGGGGGGAAAATCAGCCCCAGCATTTT.

The gene calls are TRBV9 and TRBJ2-7; TRBD1 matches 11 bases. The germline V gene encodes CDR1 SGDLS and CDR2 YYNGEE. Trimming at V came to 4 bases and at J to 6 bases, leaving 9 bases not matched to a gene. The CDR3 consists of 15 residues. CDR3 protein: CASSTRTGGMAEQYF. CDR3 nucleotide sequence: TGTGCCAGCAGCACCCGGACAGGGGGCATGGCCGAGCAGTACTTC.

This chain connects TRBV7-9 to TRBJ1-1; D perhaps matches TRBD1 (6 bases). Trimming took 5 bases from V and 1 from J, leaving 11 bases between them. The CDR3 has 14 amino acids. The germline gives CDR1 SEHNR, CDR2 FQNEAQ (reference sequence). CDR3 loop: CASSRQQGNTEAFF. In DNA, the CDR3 is TGTGCCAGCAGCCGCCAACAGGGGAACACTGAAGCTTTCTTT.

This chain links TRBV11-2 with TRBJ2-1; tentatively, D is TRBD1 (5 bases). The germline gives CDR1 SGHAT, CDR2 FQNNGV. Between the trimmed V and J ends, which lost 6 bases and 3 bases, there was a span of 15 bases. This CDR3 region has 15 residues. The CDR3 here is CASRTPGQHYNEQFF. CDR3 coding DNA: TGTGCCAGCAGAACACCCGGACAACACTACAATGAGCAGTTCTTC.

This clone was seen a single time. This chain connects TRBV28 to TRBJ2-2; TRBD2 is a possible D gene (7 bases). The CDR3 contains 19 residues. Germline V gene data show CDR1 as MDHEN and CDR2 as SYDVKM. V was clipped by 5 bases and J by 2 bases, with 24 bases between them. This CDR3 reads CASSTGGGGHGGNTGELFF. For the CDR3, the DNA is TGTGCCAGCAGTACGGGGGGTGGGGGCCACGGGGGCAACACCGGGGAGCTGTTTTTT.

In the case of this clone: One end of the junction varies from germline; a read error may be responsible. The gene calls are TRBV6-1 and TRBJ2-6; TRBD2 matches 7 bases. There are 15 residues in the CDR3. Per germline, CDR1 MNHNS and CDR2 SASEGT. The CDR3 DNA reads as TGTGCCAGCAGTGGGGGGGGATCTGGGGCCCACGTCCTGACTTTC. This sequence encodes CASSGGGSGAHVLTF.

The chain uses TRBV5-6 and TRBJ1-1; D remains ambiguous. Germline lookup yields CDR1 SGHDT and CDR2 YYEEEE. The ends were cut back, 1 base at V and 0 bases at J, with 7 bases in the middle. The CDR3 runs 14 residues. The CDR3 reads CASSLQFMNTEAFF. In DNA form, the CDR3 reads TGTGCCAGCAGCTTGCAGTTCATGAACACTGAAGCTTTCTTT.

V and J are TRBV2 and TRBJ2-7, with D unresolved. V lost 7 bases and J 0 bases, leaving 16 bases between the germline ends. The CDR3 has 15 amino acids. Germline V gene lookup returns CDR1 SNHLY and CDR2 FYNNEI. The chain's CDR3 is CASTAAELLSYEQYF. The CDR3 region has the DNA TGTGCCAGCACCGCGGCGGAGCTTCTCTCCTACGAGCAGTACTTC.

V and J are TRBV7-9 and TRBJ2-3, with 8 bases lining up with TRBD2. Germline trimming cut 5 bases from V and 1 base from J; bases unmatched to any gene: 11. The V gene's germline CDR1 is SEHNR and CDR2 FQNEAQ (reference sequence). The length of the CDR3 is 17 residues. Here the CDR3 DNA reads TGTGCCAGCAGCGGTCGGGTGGGAGCGGGAGGCACAGATACGCAGTATTTT. It encodes CASSGRVGAGGTDTQYF.

V gene TRBV18 combines with J gene TRBJ1-2, with 7 bases that match TRBD1. The V gene end was trimmed by 2 bases and the J gene end by 4 bases; junction bases not matched to a gene: 7. The CDR3 consists of 15 residues. The germline V gene has CDR1 KGHSH and CDR2 LQKENI. This CDR3 is CASSPDWDSSYGYTF. The CDR3 bases are TGTGCCAGCTCACCAGATTGGGACAGTTCCTATGGCTACACCTTC.

This clone was seen a few times. The chain combines TRBV7-3 with TRBJ2-5, with D hard to call. CDR3 length: 14 residues. Trimming removed 3 bases at V and 7 bases at J, with 15 bases between. From germline, CDR1 is SGHTA and CDR2 FQGTGA. The chain's CDR3 is CASSFMTSPGTQYF. As DNA, the CDR3 is TGTGCCAGCAGCTTTATGACCTCCCCGGGGACCCAGTACTTC.

The gene calls are TRBV27 and TRBJ1-5; D is possibly TRBD1 (6 bases). CDR1 is MNHEY, CDR2 SMNVEV, per germline (reference sequence). V lost 5 bases to trimming and J lost 4 bases, with 15 bases between them. There are 15 residues in the CDR3. The CDR3 sequence: CASSISDRSNQPQHF. The CDR3 bases are TGTGCCAGCAGTATCTCTGACAGGTCGAATCAGCCCCAGCATTTT.

The rearrangement uses TRBV5-1 and TRBJ2-5; D possibly corresponds to TRBD1 (6 bases). CDR3 length equals 13 residues. V was shortened by 2 bases and J by 2 bases, with 7 bases between the two germline ends. Germline V CDR1 and CDR2: SGHRS, YFSETQ. DNA for the CDR3: TGCGCCAGCAGCTTACAGGGTCAAGAGACCCAGTACTTC. Encoded protein: CASSLQGQETQYF. The full variable domain, completed using reference TRBV5-1 and TRBJ2-5, is KAGVTQTPRYLIKTRGQQVTLSCSPISGHRSVSWYQQTPGQGLQFLFEYFSETQRNKGNFPGRFSGRQFSNSRSEMNVSTLELGDSALYLCASSLQGQETQYFGPGTRLLVL.

This sequence joins TRBV27 and TRBJ2-5; 7 nucleotides line up with TRBD2. The V and J ends lost 4 bases and 2 bases, in that order; junction bases with no gene match: 1. The CDR3 is made up of 13 amino acids. Germline CDR1 and CDR2: MNHEY and SMNVEV (reference sequence). For the CDR3, the DNA is TGTGCCAGCAGTTCGGGACTACAAGAGACCCAGTACTTC. This translates into CASSSGLQETQYF.

The chain links TRBV4-1 to TRBJ2-2, with no clear D. Germline CDR1 reads MGHRA; CDR2 reads YSYEKL. Between the trimmed V and J ends, which lost 2 bases and 6 bases, there was a span of 22 bases. This CDR3 region has 18 residues. CDR3 nucleotide sequence: TGCGCCAGCAGCCAAAACCATCGAGGATTAGATAAAGCCGGGGAGCTGTTTTTT. Encoded protein: CASSQNHRGLDKAGELFF.

The CDR3 spells CASSRITNYNEQFF. In nucleotides, the CDR3 is TGTGCCAGCAGCCGCATTACTAATTACAATGAGCAGTTCTTC. The chain couples TRBV11-1 to TRBJ2-1; D remains ambiguous. Germline assignment: CDR1 SGHAT and CDR2 FQDESV (reference sequence). CDR3 length equals 14 residues. V was clipped by 5 bases and J by 4 bases, with 12 bases between them.

The chain couples TRBV28 to TRBJ2-7; D is possibly TRBD1 (5 bases). CDR3 length: 14 amino acids. The germline CDR1 and CDR2 sequences are MDHEN and SYDVKM. The V end was cut by 5 bases, the J end by 1 base, with 12 bases between. The CDR3 sequence is CASSPPTVSYEQYF. The CDR3 DNA reads TGTGCCAGCAGTCCCCCGACAGTTTCCTACGAGCAGTACTTC. Complete variable domain (other parts from reference TRBV28 and TRBJ2-7): DVKVTQSSRYLVKRTGEKVFLECVQDMDHENMFWYRQDPGLGLRLIYFSYDVKMKEKGDIPEGYSVSREKKERFSLILESASTNQTSMYLCASSPPTVSYEQYFGPGTRLTVT.

The rearrangement links TRBV6-5 to TRBJ2-3; a weak D match, TRBD1 (6 bases). The CDR3 sequence is 13 residues long. Germline V gene data show CDR1 as MNHEY and CDR2 as SVGAGI. Trimming left V 8 bases short and J 6 bases short, with 15 bases between. In DNA form, the CDR3 reads TGTGCCAGCCGGCAGGGGATTCCGGATACGCAGTATTTT. This gives the protein CASRQGIPDTQYF.